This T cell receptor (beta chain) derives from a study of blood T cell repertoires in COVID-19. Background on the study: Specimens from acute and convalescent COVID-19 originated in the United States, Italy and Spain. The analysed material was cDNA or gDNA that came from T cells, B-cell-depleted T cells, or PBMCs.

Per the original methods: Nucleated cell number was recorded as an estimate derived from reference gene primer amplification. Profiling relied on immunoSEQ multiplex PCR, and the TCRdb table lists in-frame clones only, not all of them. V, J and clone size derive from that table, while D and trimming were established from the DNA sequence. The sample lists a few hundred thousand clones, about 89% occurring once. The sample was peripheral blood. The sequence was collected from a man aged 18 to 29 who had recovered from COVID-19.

Here the CDR3 reads CASSEGDGGYNEQFF. CDR3 sequence (DNA): TGTGCCAGCAGTGAAGGGGACGGGGGATACAATGAGCAGTTCTTC. This chain links TRBV25-1 with TRBJ2-1; D is perhaps TRBD2 (6 bases). Trimming took off 2 bases at V and 4 bases at J, with 12 bases between the two ends. The CDR3 has 15 residues. Per the germline V gene, CDR1 is MGHDK and CDR2 is SYGVNS.